A single sample is the source of the 16 T cell receptor beta chains below, sequenced in a study of cytomegalovirus exposure and HLA in healthy donors. The primer mix had 60 Vbeta and 13 Jbeta primers. Sequencing used immunoSEQ multiplex PCR; TCRdb keeps in-frame clones, though not all of them. Of 95,000 to 100,000 clones in the sample, 76% are singletons; the top ten hold approximately 2%. The specimen sequenced was PBMCs. The receptors derive from a middle-aged man in good health and CMV-seronegative.

This chain links TRBV6-5 with TRBJ2-7; TRBD1 might be the D (6 bases). Deletions cut 5 bases from V and 2 bases from J, with 13 bases between. The CDR3 length is 14 residues. Per the germline V gene, CDR1 is MNHEY and CDR2 is SVGAGI. The CDR3 protein is CASSEGRGAYEQYF. CDR3 DNA: TGTGCCAGCAGTGAAGGCAGGGGAGCCTACGAGCAGTACTTC.

The chain couples TRBV10-3 to TRBJ2-7, with a possible D match to TRBD1 (5 bases). CDR3 length: 13 amino acids. Trimming removed 4 bases at V and 2 bases at J, with 9 bases between. Germline lookup yields CDR1 ENHRY and CDR2 SYGVKD. The chain's CDR3 is CAISGRTTYEQYF. The CDR3 nucleotides are TGTGCCATCAGTGGTCGGACAACCTACGAGCAGTACTTC.

The count of this clone is one. The chain carries TRBV30 and TRBJ1-5; TRBD1 agrees at 7 bases. The CDR3 spans 14 residues. J was trimmed by 9 bases and V by 4 bases; bases with no gene match: 12. Looked up from germline, CDR1 is GTSNPN and CDR2 is SVGIG (reference sequence). In DNA form, the CDR3 reads TGTGCCTGGAACCACGGGACAGCCAAGGGGCCCCAGCATTTT. It translates to CAWNHGTAKGPQHF.

The chain is built from TRBV28 and TRBJ2-7, with TRBD2 identical over 10 bases. The J segment lost 5 bases and the V segment lost 4 bases, leaving 14 bases of the junction unmatched. CDR3 size: 17 residues. Germline loops: CDR1 MDHEN, CDR2 SYDVKM. The CDR3 DNA sequence: TGTGCCAGCAGTTCCACTTATATAGCGGGAGGAACCGACGAGCAGTACTTC. Translating it yields CASSSTYIAGGTDEQYF.

V and J are TRBV10-3 and TRBJ2-1, with 8 bases fitting TRBD2. CDR3 length: 17 amino acids. With 4 bases clipped from V and 3 bases from J, the junction kept 11 bases outside the gene matches. Looked up from germline, CDR1 is ENHRY and CDR2 is SYGVKD. CDR3: CAISGQIAGRDYNEQFF. DNA of the CDR3: TGTGCCATCAGTGGGCAGATAGCGGGACGTGACTACAATGAGCAGTTCTTC.

The chain recombines TRBV19 with TRBJ1-5; TRBD1 agrees at 9 bases. The V gene end was trimmed by 6 bases and the J gene end by 4 bases; junction bases not matched to a gene: 7. This CDR3 has 15 residues. Germline V gene data show CDR1 as LNHDA and CDR2 as SQIVND (reference sequence). CDR3 amino acids: CASRITGGVNQPQHF. CDR3 DNA: TGTGCCAGTAGAATAACAGGGGGCGTTAATCAGCCCCAGCATTTT.

This clone was recorded only once. V gene TRBV5-4 combines with J gene TRBJ2-1; 12 bases are shared with TRBD2. J gave up 9 bases and V 5 bases, and 9 bases lay outside the gene matches. CDR1 is SGHNT and CDR2 is YYREEE in the germline V gene (reference sequence). The length of the CDR3 is 15 residues. CDR3 sequence reads: CASRQGLAGPGEQFF. The CDR3 nucleotides are TGTGCCAGCAGACAAGGACTAGCGGGGCCTGGTGAGCAGTTCTTC.

The chain recombines TRBV5-1 with TRBJ1-6, with D tentatively TRBD1 (6 bases). The CDR3 has 14 amino acids. Trimming removed 5 bases from V and 10 bases from J, with 16 bases in between. The germline V gene encodes CDR1 SGHRS and CDR2 YFSETQ. CDR3: CASSGQSVRSPLHF. The CDR3 nucleotides are TGCGCCAGCAGTGGACAGTCGGTACGCTCACCCCTCCACTTT.

The gene calls are TRBV6-5 and TRBJ2-1, with D perhaps matching TRBD2 (5 bases). V lost 2 bases to trimming and J lost 7 bases, with 15 bases between them. Looked up from germline, CDR1 is MNHEY and CDR2 is SVGAGI. The CDR3 has 15 amino acids. CDR3 loop: CASSYNRASGNEQFF. CDR3 bases: TGTGCCAGCAGTTACAATAGGGCCTCGGGGAATGAGCAGTTCTTC.

Comment on this clone: One end of the junction fails to match germline, which may point to a read error. The genes are TRBV7-9 and TRBJ2-5; the D gene is possibly TRBD2 (6 bases). The CDR3 totals 15 residues. Germline V gene lookup returns CDR1 SEHNR and CDR2 FQNEAQ (reference sequence). CDR3 protein: CSSSHSRGPSPTQYF. CDR3 coding DNA: TGTTCCAGCAGCCATTCGCGGGGCCCGTCGCCGACCCAGTACTTC.

V and J are TRBV7-2 and TRBJ2-2, with D possibly being TRBD2 (6 bases). The CDR3 runs 17 residues. Germline CDR1 is SGHTA and CDR2 is FQGNSA. V was shortened by 4 bases and J by 2 bases, with 17 bases between the two germline ends. In DNA form, the CDR3 reads TGTGCCAGCAGCTACCGTCTCCGGGGGAGAAACACCGGGGAGCTGTTTTTT. Encoded protein: CASSYRLRGRNTGELFF.

The chain joins TRBV5-1 to TRBJ1-2; D may be TRBD1 (6 bases). V was shortened by 4 bases and J by 2 bases, with 9 bases between the two germline ends. This CDR3 has 13 amino acids. Germline V CDR1 and CDR2: SGHRS, YFSETQ. This CDR3 reads CASSRGQNYGYTF. CDR3 coding DNA: TGCGCCAGCAGCAGGGGACAAAACTATGGCTACACCTTC.

The chain is built from TRBV29-1 and TRBJ2-6; D remains unclear. V was cut by 6 bases and J by 2 bases, with 8 bases left in between. Germline values: CDR1 SQVTM, CDR2 ANQGSEA. This CDR3 contains 13 residues. The CDR3 coding sequence is TGCAGCGTGAACCTAGCTGGGGCCAACGTCCTGACTTTC. Residues: CSVNLAGANVLTF.

A word on this clone: Other DNA variants within this sample encode the same CDR3. The chain has TRBV19 and TRBJ2-2, with a weak D call TRBD1 (6 bases). Trimming removed 6 bases at V and 1 base at J, with 9 bases between. CDR3 length: 14 amino acids. Germline V lookup: CDR1 LNHDA, CDR2 SQIVND (reference sequence). CDR3 bases: TGTGCCAGTAGGTTACAGGGGAACACCGGGGAGCTGTTTTTT. The encoded protein is CASRLQGNTGELFF.

The chain has TRBV5-1 and TRBJ2-3, with TRBD1 as a possible D gene (7 bases). This CDR3 spans 18 amino acids. The V end was cut by 3 bases, the J end by 3 bases, with 23 bases between. CDR1 and CDR2 (germline): SGHRS, YFSETQ. CDR3 amino acids: CASSSGQRSGAGTDTQYF. CDR3 in DNA: TGCGCCAGCAGCTCGGGACAGAGGAGCGGAGCGGGTACAGATACGCAGTATTTT.

This clone has just a few counts. This chain joins TRBV19 and TRBJ2-7; possible D gene TRBD2, 6 bases. This CDR3 is built from 13 residues. Per the germline V gene, CDR1 is LNHDA and CDR2 is SQIVND (reference sequence). V lost 5 bases to trimming and J lost 3 bases, with 11 bases between them. CDR3: CASSAQTSYEQYF. In nucleotides, the CDR3 is TGTGCCAGTAGTGCCCAGACTAGCTACGAGCAGTACTTC.